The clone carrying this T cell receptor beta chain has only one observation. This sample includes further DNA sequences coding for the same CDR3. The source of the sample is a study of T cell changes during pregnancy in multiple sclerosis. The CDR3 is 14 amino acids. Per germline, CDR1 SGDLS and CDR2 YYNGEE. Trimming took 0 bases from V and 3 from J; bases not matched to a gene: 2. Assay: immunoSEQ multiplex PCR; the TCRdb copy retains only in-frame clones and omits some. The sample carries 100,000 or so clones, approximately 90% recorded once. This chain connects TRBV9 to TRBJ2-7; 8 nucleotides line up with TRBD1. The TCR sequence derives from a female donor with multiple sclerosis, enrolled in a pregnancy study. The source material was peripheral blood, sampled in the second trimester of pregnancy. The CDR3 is CASSVAQGGYEQYF. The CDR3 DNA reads TGTGCCAGCAGCGTAGCACAGGGGGGCTACGAGCAGTACTTC.